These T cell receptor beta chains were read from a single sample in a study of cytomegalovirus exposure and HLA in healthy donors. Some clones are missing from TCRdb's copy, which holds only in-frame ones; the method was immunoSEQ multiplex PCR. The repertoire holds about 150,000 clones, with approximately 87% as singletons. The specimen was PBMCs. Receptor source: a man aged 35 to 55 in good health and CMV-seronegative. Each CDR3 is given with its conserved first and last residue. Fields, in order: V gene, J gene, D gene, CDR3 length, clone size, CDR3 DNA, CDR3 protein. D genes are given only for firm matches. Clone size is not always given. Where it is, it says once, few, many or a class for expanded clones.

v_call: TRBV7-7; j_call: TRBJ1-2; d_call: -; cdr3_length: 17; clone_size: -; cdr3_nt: TGTGCTAGCAGCTTAGGAACCGGGACTCGGGCTAACTATGGCTACACCTTC; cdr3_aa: CASSLGTGTRANYGYTF
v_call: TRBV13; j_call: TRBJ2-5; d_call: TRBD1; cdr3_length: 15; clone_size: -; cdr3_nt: TGTGCCAGCAGCTGGGGGGACAGGGGGCATGAGACCCAGTACTTC; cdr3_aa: CASSWGDRGHETQYF
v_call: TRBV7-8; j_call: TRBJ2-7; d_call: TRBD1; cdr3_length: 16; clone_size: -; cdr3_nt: TGTGCCAGCAGCTTAGGTAACCAGGGGGCCGCCTACGAGCAGTACTTC; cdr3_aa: CASSLGNQGAAYEQYF
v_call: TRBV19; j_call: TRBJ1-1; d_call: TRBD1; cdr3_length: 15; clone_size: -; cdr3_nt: TGTGCCAGTAGCCAACAGGTTGGACAGGACACTGAAGCTTTCTTT; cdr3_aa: CASSQQVGQDTEAFF
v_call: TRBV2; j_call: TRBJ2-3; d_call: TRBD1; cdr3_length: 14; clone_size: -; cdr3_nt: TGTGCCAGCAGTGTACCGGGACAGTATTTAGGGCAGTATTTT; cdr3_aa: CASSVPGQYLGQYF
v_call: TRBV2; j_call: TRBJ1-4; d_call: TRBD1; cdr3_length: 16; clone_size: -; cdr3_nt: TGTGCCAGCAGTTCTGGACAGGGGGTAACTAATGAAAAACTGTTTTTT; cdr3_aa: CASSSGQGVTNEKLFF
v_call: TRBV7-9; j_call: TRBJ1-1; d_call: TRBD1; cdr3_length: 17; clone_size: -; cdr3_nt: TGTGCCAGCCAAAAACCGCGACAGGGGATATTGAACACTGAAGCTTTCTTT; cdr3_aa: CASQKPRQGILNTEAFF
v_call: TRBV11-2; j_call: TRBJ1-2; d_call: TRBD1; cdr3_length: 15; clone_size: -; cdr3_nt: TGTGCCAGCAGCCAAGCCAGACAGGGGAACTATGGCTACACCTTC; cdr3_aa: CASSQARQGNYGYTF
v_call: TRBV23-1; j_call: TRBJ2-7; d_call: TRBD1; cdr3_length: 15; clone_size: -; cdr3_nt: TGCGCCAGCAGTCCCCCGGGACAGGGGGACTACGAGCAGTACTTC; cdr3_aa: CASSPPGQGDYEQYF
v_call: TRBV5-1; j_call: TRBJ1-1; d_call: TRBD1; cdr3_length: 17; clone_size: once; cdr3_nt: TGCGCCAGCAGCACTTCTCGGACAGGGGATTTGGGCACTGAAGCTTTCTTT; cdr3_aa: CASSTSRTGDLGTEAFF
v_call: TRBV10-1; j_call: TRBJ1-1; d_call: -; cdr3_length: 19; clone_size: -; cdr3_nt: TGCGCCAGCCGATCCCCCAAAAGGCAGGGTAAAGGGGTGAACACTGAAGCTTTCTTT; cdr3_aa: CASRSPKRQGKGVNTEAFF
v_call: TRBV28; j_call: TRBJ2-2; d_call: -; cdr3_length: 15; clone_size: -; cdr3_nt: TGTGCCAGCAGTTTACGAGCTTCGAACACCGGGGAGCTGTTTTTT; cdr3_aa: CASSLRASNTGELFF
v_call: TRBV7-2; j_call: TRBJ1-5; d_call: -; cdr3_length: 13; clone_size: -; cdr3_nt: TGTGCCAGCAGCCCGCGGATCGGTCAGCCCCAGCATTTT; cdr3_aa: CASSPRIGQPQHF
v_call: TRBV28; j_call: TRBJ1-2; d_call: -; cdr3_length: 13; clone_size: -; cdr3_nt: TGTGCCAGCAGTTCAGGACTTAACTATGGCTACACCTTC; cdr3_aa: CASSSGLNYGYTF
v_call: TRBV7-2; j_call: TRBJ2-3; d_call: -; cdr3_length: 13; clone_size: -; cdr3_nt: TGTGCCAGCAGCTTAGTAGTAGCAGATACGCAGTATTTT; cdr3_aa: CASSLVVADTQYF
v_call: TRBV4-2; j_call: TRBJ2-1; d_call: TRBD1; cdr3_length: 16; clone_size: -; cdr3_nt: TGTGCCAGCAGCCAACCTAAGACAGGGGGGAACAATGAGCAGTTCTTC; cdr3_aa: CASSQPKTGGNNEQFF
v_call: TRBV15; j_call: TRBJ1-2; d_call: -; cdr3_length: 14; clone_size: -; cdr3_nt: TGTGCCACCAGCAGAGATCGGGGGAACTATGGCTACACCTTC; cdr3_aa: CATSRDRGNYGYTF
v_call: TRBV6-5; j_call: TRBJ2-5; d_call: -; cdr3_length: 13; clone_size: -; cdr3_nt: TGTGCCAGCAGTTACCGCCGGCAAGAGACCCAGTACTTC; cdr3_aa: CASSYRRQETQYF
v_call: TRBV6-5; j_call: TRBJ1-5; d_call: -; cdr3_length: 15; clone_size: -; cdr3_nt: TGTGCCAGCAGTTACTCGTCGGGGATTGATCAGCCCCAGCATTTT; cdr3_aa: CASSYSSGIDQPQHF
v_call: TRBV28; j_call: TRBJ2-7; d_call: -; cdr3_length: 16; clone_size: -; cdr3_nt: TGTGCCAGCAACCCCGACCGCCGGAGGGGCTACTACGAGCAGTACTTC; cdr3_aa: CASNPDRRRGYYEQYF
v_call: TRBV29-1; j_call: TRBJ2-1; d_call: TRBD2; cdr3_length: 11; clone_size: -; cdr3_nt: TGCAGCGTACAGCGGGGGAATGAGCAGTTCTTC; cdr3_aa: CSVQRGNEQFF
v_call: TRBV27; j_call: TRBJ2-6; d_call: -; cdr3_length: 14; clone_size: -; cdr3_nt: TGTGCCAGCAGTGTCGGACAGCGGGCCAACGTCCTGACTTTC; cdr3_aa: CASSVGQRANVLTF
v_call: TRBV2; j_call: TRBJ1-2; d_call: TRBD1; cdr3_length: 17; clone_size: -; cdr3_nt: TGTGCCAGCAGCGCTTTGCCTAACAACAGGGGTTACTATGGCTACACCTTC; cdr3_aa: CASSALPNNRGYYGYTF
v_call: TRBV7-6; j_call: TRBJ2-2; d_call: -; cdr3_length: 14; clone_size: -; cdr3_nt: TGTGCCAGCAGTAGGACTCCCAACACCGGGGAGCTGTTTTTT; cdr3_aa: CASSRTPNTGELFF
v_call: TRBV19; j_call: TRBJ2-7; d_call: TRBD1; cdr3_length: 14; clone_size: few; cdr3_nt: TGTGCCAGTAGTGGTGGCCAGGGGGCTCGGGAGCAGTACTTC; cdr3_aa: CASSGGQGAREQYF
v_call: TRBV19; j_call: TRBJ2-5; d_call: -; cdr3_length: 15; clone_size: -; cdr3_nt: TGTGCCAGTAGTATCCTGACTACAGGGCAAGAGACCCAGTACTTC; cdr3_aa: CASSILTTGQETQYF
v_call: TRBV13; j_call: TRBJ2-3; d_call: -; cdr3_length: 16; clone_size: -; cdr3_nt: TGTGCCAGCAGCCCAGAGGCTAGCCCTAGCACAGATACGCAGTATTTT; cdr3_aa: CASSPEASPSTDTQYF
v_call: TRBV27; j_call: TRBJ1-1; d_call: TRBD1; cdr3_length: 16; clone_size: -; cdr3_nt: TGTGCCAGCAGTTTATCGAAGGGGACAGTGCGAACTGAAGCTTTCTTT; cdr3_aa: CASSLSKGTVRTEAFF
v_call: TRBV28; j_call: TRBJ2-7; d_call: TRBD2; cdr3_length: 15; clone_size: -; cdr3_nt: TGTGCCAGCAGTTCGACTAGCGGAGCCCCCTACGAGCAGTACTTC; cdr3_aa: CASSSTSGAPYEQYF
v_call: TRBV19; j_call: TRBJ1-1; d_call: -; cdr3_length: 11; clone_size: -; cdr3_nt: TGTGCCAGTACCACAGGGTGTGAAGCTTTCTTT; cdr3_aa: CASTTGCEAFF
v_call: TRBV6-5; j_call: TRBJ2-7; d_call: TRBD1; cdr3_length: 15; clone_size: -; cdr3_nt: TGTGCCAGCAGTTCCGGGACAGGGGGCTCCTACGAGCAGTACTTC; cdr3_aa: CASSSGTGGSYEQYF
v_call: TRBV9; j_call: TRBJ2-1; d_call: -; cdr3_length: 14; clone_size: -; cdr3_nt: TGTGCCAGCAGCGTGGGGAGTGAGACCAGTGAGCAGTTCTTC; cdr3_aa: CASSVGSETSEQFF
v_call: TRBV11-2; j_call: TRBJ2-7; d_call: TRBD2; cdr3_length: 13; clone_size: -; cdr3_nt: TGCGCCAGCAGCTTCGACTCGACTAGCGTGCAGTACTTC; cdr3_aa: CASSFDSTSVQYF
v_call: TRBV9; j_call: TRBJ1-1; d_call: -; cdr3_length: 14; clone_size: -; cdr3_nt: TGTGCCAGCAGCGAGGGGCAAGGAAACACTGAAGCTTTCTTT; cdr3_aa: CASSEGQGNTEAFF
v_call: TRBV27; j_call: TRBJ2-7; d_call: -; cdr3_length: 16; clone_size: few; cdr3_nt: TGTGCCAGCAGTTTAGCAGGGCCTCTAAGATTTGGAGAGCAGTACTTC; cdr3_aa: CASSLAGPLRFGEQYF
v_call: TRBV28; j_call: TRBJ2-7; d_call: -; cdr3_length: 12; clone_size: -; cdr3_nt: TGTGCCAGCAGCTACACAGGGATCGAGCAGTACTTC; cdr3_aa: CASSYTGIEQYF
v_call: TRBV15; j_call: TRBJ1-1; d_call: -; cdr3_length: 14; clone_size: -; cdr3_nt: TGTGCCACCAGCACGGGCGGGGTGAACACTGAAGCTTTCTTT; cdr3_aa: CATSTGGVNTEAFF
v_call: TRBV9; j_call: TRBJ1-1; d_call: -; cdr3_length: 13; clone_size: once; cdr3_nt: TGTGCCAGCAGCGCAGCCATGGGAGGGGAAGCTTTCTTT; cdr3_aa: CASSAAMGGEAFF
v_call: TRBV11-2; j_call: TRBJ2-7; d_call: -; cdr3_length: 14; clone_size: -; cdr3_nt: TGTGCCAGCCAAACCTTAACAGGGACCGACGAGCAGTACTTC; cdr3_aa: CASQTLTGTDEQYF
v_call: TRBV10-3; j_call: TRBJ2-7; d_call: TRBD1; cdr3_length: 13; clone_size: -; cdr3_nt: TGTGCCATCAGAGGGACAGGGGAACACGAGCAGTACTTC; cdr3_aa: CAIRGTGEHEQYF
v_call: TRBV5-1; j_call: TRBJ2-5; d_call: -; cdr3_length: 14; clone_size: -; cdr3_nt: TGCGCCAGCACCACATCGAGACTCCAAGAGACCCAGTACTTC; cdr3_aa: CASTTSRLQETQYF
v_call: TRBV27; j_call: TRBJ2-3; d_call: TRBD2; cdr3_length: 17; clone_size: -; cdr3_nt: TGTGCCAGCAGTTTACTTCTAGCGGGGGCCTCCACAGATACGCAGTATTTT; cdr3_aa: CASSLLLAGASTDTQYF
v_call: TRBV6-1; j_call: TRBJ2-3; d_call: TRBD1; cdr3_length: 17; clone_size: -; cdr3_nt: TGTGCCAGCAGTGCAGGGGGGGCGGACAGGGGGCTTCTTACGCAGTATTTT; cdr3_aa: CASSAGGADRGLLTQYF
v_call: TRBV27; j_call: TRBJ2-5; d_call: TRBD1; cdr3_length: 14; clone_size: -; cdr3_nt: TGTGCCAGCACCTCGACAGGGGGGGGAGAGACCCAGTACTTC; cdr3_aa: CASTSTGGGETQYF
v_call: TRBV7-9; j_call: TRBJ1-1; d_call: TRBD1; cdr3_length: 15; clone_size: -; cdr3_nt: TGTGCCAGCAGCACAGGGACAGGGTTGGACACTGAAGCTTTCTTT; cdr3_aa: CASSTGTGLDTEAFF
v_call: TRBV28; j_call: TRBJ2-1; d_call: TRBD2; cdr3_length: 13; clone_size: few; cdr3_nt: TGTGCCATCTTAGCGGGAGGAATCAATGAGCAGTTCTTC; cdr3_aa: CAILAGGINEQFF
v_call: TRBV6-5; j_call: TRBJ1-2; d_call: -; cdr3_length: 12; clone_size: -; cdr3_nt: TGTGCCAGCAGCCAAGGGGCGCTTGGCTACACCTTC; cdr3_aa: CASSQGALGYTF
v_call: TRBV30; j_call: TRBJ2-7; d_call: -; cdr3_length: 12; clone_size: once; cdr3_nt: TGTGCCTGGATGGGGACTGGCTACGAGCAGTACTTC; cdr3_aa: CAWMGTGYEQYF
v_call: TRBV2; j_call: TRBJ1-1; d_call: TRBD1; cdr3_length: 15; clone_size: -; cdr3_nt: TGTGCCAGCAGTGAAACCCGGACAGGGAGGACTGAAGCTTTCTTT; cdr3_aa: CASSETRTGRTEAFF
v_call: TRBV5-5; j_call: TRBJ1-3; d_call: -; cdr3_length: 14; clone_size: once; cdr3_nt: TGTGCCAGCAGCTCAGGACAAGATCGAAACACCATATATTTT; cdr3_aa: CASSSGQDRNTIYF
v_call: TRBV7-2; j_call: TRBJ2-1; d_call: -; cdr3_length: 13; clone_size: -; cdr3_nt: TGTGCCAGCAGCCTGGGACACTACAATGAGCAGTTCTTC; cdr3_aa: CASSLGHYNEQFF